This T cell receptor (beta chain) was recorded in a study of shared clonotypes between healthy human individuals. The CDR3 loop spans 14 amino acids. V lost 0 bases and J lost 2, with 7 bases in between. The germline V gene has CDR1 MNHEY and CDR2 SVGAGI. Study-wide findings and caveats: Sequencing depth was predicted to influence how clonotypes are shared among donors.

Original methodology: ImmunoSEQ yielded junction-only sequences lacking quality scores, so filtering differed. Libraries were prepared by immunoSEQ multiplex PCR; TCRdb keeps only in-frame clonotypes and omits some of them. The V and J calls and clone size were taken over from that table, and D and trimming were inferred from the DNA. The repertoire holds around 700,000 clones, with about two thirds as singletons. As for this clone: Its antigen is not identified. The sample contains more than one DNA sequence encoding this CDR3.

The sequence was obtained from a woman in her 30s in good health. Material: memory CD4+ T cells sorted from blood. Subset indicated: CD45RA-negative fraction. The chain couples TRBV6-5 to TRBJ1-2; a weak D match, TRBD1 (6 bases). The CDR3 nucleotides read TGTGCCAGCAGTTACTCGCAGGGGAACTATGGCTACACCTTC. Its translation: CASSYSQGNYGYTF.